These 8 T cell receptor beta chains were all obtained from the same sample, sequenced in a study of T-cell memory formation after mild COVID-19. One entry per CDR3 protein results from TCRdb running MiXCR on the 5' RACE reads. The data show 450,000 to 650,000 distinct CDR3 sequences, more than 15% seen once. Sequencing was carried out using PBMCs or a T cell subset sorted from them (not recorded which). These receptors all stem from an adult woman who had mild COVID-19 (a few samples of this study predate the infection). Cell type and time point are not known.

This clonotype was observed a few times. J is TRBJ2-3 and V is TRBV10-3; 9 nucleotides line up with TRBD2. Trimming at V came to 11 bases and at J to 1 base, leaving 13 bases not matched to a gene. Germline V gene sequence: CDR1 ENHRY, CDR2 SYGVKD. The CDR3 is made up of 16 amino acids. The CDR3 protein is CAAGLAGETGTDTQYF. Written as DNA, the CDR3 is TGTGCCGCCGGGTTAGCGGGGGAGACGGGCACAGATACGCAGTATTTT.

This clonotype has more than one count but fewer than ten. The V and J genes are TRBV15 and TRBJ2-1; TRBD1 matches at 9 bases. Germline V gives CDR1 LNHNV, CDR2 YYDKDF (reference sequence). V shed 3 bases, J shed 4 bases, and the junction held 4 bases outside the gene matches. This CDR3 is 15 amino acids long. The CDR3 DNA is TGTGCCACCAGCAGGGGACAGGGTTTGTACAATGAGCAGTTCTTC. This codes for CATSRGQGLYNEQFF.

This clonotype was found a few times. This sequence joins TRBV6-4 and TRBJ2-2; D ambiguous. CDR3 length equals 15 residues. The germline V gene has CDR1 MRHNA and CDR2 SNTAGT. Trimming removed 4 bases from V and 1 base from J, with 10 bases in between. The CDR3 sequence is CASSANEGNTGELFF. As DNA, the CDR3 is TGTGCCAGCAGTGCCAACGAAGGGAACACCGGGGAGCTGTTTTTT.

The sample holds a few counts of this clonotype. V is TRBV5-1 and J is TRBJ2-6; unclear D gene. CDR1 and CDR2 from the germline V gene are SGHRS and YFSETQ. The CDR3 contains 17 residues. Trimming removed 0 bases from V and 4 bases from J, with 14 bases in between. Here the CDR3 DNA reads TGCGCCAGCAGCTTGGCCTACGGCGTGCGGGGGGCCAACGTCCTGACTTTC. Its translation is CASSLAYGVRGANVLTF.

This clonotype has just a few counts. The J gene is TRBJ2-7, the V gene TRBV7-2, with TRBD2 identical over 14 bases. Germline trimming cut 3 bases from V and 6 bases from J; bases unmatched to any gene: 7. Looked up from germline, CDR1 is SGHTA and CDR2 is FQGNSA. The CDR3 sequence is 16 residues long. The CDR3 loop reads CASSFGGTSGSPEQYF. The CDR3 nucleotides are TGTGCCAGCAGCTTTGGAGGGACTAGCGGGAGCCCCGAGCAGTACTTC.

CDR3 protein: CASGNRSNYGYTF. CDR3 DNA: TGTGCCAGCGGGAACAGATCCAACTATGGCTACACCTTC. The V and J genes are TRBV7-2 and TRBJ1-2; D unclear. The CDR3 has 13 amino acids. The V and J ends lost 8 bases and 2 bases respectively, with 12 bases between them. Germline lookup yields CDR1 SGHTA and CDR2 FQGNSA.

V usage is TRBV5-1 and J usage is TRBJ2-5; 12 bases map to TRBD2. V lost 0 bases to trimming and J lost 3 bases; unmatched junction nucleotides: 3. The CDR3 sequence is 16 residues long. The germline V gene has CDR1 SGHRS and CDR2 YFSETQ. Here the CDR3 DNA reads TGCGCCAGCAGCTTGGCGGCTAGCGGGAGGGAAGAGACCCAGTACTTC. This translates into CASSLAASGREETQYF.

The V gene is TRBV20-1, the J gene TRBJ1-6; perhaps TRBD1 as D (6 bases). This CDR3 is 14 amino acids long. V was shortened by 6 bases and J by 10 bases, with 19 bases between the two germline ends. Looked up from germline, CDR1 is DFQATT and CDR2 is SNEGSKA (reference sequence). The CDR3 bases are TGCAGTGCGGATACAGGGAGTATGGGATCACCCCTCCACTTT. Protein: CSADTGSMGSPLHF.